This T cell receptor (beta chain) came from a study of T-cell memory formation after mild COVID-19. General observations from the study: Shrinking CD4+ clones resided mostly in CM and EM, and CD8+ ones in EMRA. Pre-infection memory carried some responding clones, suggesting that cross-reactive memory joined.

Sample barcodes and UMIs were carried by the TCR alpha and TCR beta cDNA libraries that 5'RACE generated with constant-segment primers. MiXCR, run by TCRdb on the 5' RACE reads, gives a single entry per CDR3 protein. The sample carries roughly 600,000 distinct CDR3 sequences, more than 15% recorded once. Of note for this clonotype: The antigen remains unidentified.

Trimming stripped 5 bases from V and 0 bases from J, with 10 bases between. Germline V gene sequence: CDR1 SGHVS, CDR2 FNYEAQ. CDR3 length equals 14 residues. Input material: PBMCs or a T cell subset sorted from them (not recorded which). The clonotype was recovered from an adult woman who had mild COVID-19 (a few samples of this study predate the infection). Cell type and time point are not known. The rearrangement joins TRBV7-6 to TRBJ1-1, with a possible D match to TRBD1 (6 bases). This CDR3 is CASSKQGLNTEAFF. CDR3 nucleotides: TGTGCCAGCAGCAAACAGGGATTGAACACTGAAGCTTTCTTT. Combining the CDR3 with reference TRBV7-6 and TRBJ1-1 gives the whole variable domain GAGVSQSPRYKVTKRGQDVALRCDPISGHVSLYWYRQALGQGPEFLTYFNYEAQQDKSGLPNDRFSAERPEGSISTLTIQRTEQRDSAMYRCASSKQGLNTEAFFGQGTRLTVV.